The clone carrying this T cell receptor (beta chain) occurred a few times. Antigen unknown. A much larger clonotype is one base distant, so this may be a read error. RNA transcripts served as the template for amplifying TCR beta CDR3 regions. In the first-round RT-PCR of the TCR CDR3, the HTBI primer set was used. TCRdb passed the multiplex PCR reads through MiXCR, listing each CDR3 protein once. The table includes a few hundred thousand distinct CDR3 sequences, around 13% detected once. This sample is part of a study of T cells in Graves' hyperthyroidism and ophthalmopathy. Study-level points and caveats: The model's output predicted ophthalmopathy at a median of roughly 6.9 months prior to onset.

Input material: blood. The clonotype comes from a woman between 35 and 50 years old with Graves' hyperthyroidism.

The CDR3 sequence: CAGSRTGMVANEKLFF. DNA for the CDR3: TGTGCCGGCAGCCGGACAGGGATGGTGGCTAATGAAAAACTGTTTTTT. This rearrangement joins TRBV7-2 to TRBJ1-4, with 8 bases fitting TRBD1. The germline gives CDR1 SGHTA, CDR2 FQGNSA. The CDR3 is 16 amino acids.